This paragraph reports one T cell receptor (beta chain). Antigen unknown. Profiling relied on immunoSEQ multiplex PCR, and the TCRdb table lists in-frame clones only, not all of them. The sample contains approximately 120,000 clones, 80% to 95% of which appear only once. This specimen comes from a study of T cell responses to AZD1222 COVID-19 vaccine. Findings of the study overall: Spike-specific TCR breadth and depth were elevated following two AZD1222 doses.

Deletions cut 0 bases from V and 6 bases from J, with 14 bases between. The CDR3 totals 16 residues. From germline, CDR1 is SGHDN and CDR2 FVKESK. The sequencing here drew on peripheral blood, taken on day 0 of AZD1222 vaccination. This receptor was obtained from an adult in good health. This chain links TRBV14 with TRBJ2-2; D is perhaps TRBD1 (5 bases). The CDR3 bases are TGTGCCAGCAGCCAAGATAGGGGTCGAATCGCCGGGGAGCTGTTTTTT. Encoded protein: CASSQDRGRIAGELFF. The full variable domain, its missing parts supplied by reference TRBV14 and TRBJ2-2, is EAGVTQFPSHSVIEKGQTVTLRCDPISGHDNLYWYRRVMGKEIKFLLHFVKESKQDESGMPNNRFLAERTGGTYSTLKVQPAELEDSGVYFCASSQDRGRIAGELFFGEGSRLTVL.